The present T cell receptor beta chain was sequenced within a study of blood T cell repertoires in COVID-19. Study details: There were acute and convalescent COVID-19 samples, and they came from the United States, Italy and Spain. T cells, B-cell-depleted T cells, or PBMCs provided the cDNA or gDNA that served as material.

V lost 3 bases to trimming and J lost 0 bases, with 8 bases between them. Germline values: CDR1 SGHDN, CDR2 FVKESK. This CDR3 is 14 amino acids long. In the authors' workflow: Cell counts per sample came from amplifying reference gene primers. Some clones are missing from TCRdb's copy, which holds only in-frame ones; the method was immunoSEQ multiplex PCR. The V and J calls and clone size are taken from that table; D and trimming were inferred from the DNA. The repertoire holds some 250,000 clones, with around 90% as singletons. Sequencing was carried out using peripheral blood. This chain joins TRBV14 and TRBJ1-1; perhaps TRBD1 as D (5 bases). The sequence was obtained from a woman aged 25 to 39 with acute or convalescent COVID-19. The CDR3 nucleotides are TGTGCCAGCAGCCACTCAGGGCTGAACACTGAAGCTTTCTTT. Translating it yields CASSHSGLNTEAFF. Complete variable domain (other parts from reference TRBV14 and TRBJ1-1): EAGVTQFPSHSVIEKGQTVTLRCDPISGHDNLYWYRRVMGKEIKFLLHFVKESKQDESGMPNNRFLAERTGGTYSTLKVQPAELEDSGVYFCASSHSGLNTEAFFGQGTRLTVV.